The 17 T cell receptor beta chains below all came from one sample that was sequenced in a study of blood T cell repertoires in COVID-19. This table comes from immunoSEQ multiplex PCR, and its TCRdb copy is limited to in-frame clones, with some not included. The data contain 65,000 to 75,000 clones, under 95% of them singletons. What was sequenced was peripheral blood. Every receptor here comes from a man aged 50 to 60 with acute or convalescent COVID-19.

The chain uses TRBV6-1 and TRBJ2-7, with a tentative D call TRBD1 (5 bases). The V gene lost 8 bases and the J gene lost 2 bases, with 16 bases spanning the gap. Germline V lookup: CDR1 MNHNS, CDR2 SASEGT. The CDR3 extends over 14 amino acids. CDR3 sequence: CASGNRRETYEQYF. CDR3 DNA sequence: TGTGCCAGCGGCAACCGCAGGGAAACCTACGAGCAGTACTTC.

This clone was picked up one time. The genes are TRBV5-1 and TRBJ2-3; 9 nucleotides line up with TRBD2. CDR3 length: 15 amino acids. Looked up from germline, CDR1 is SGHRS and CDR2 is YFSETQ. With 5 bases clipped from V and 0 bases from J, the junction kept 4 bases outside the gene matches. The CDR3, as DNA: TGCGCCAGCAGAAGTAGCGGGGGTAGCACAGATACGCAGTATTTT. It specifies CASRSSGGSTDTQYF. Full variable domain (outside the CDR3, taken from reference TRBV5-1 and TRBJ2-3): KAGVTQTPRYLIKTRGQQVTLSCSPISGHRSVSWYQQTPGQGLQFLFEYFSETQRNKGNFPGRFSGRQFSNSRSEMNVSTLELGDSALYLCASRSSGGSTDTQYFGPGTRLTVL.

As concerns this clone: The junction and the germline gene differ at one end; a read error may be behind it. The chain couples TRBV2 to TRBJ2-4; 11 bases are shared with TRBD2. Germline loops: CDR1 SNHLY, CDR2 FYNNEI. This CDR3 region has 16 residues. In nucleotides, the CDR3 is TGTGCCAGCAGGGAAGCTAGCGGGGGGGCCAAAAACATTCAGTACTTC. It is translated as CASREASGGAKNIQYF.

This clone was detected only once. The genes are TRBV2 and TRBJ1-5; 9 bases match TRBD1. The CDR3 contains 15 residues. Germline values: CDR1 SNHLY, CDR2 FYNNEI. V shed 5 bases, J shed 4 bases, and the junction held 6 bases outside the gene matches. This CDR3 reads CASSPGQGYNQPQHF. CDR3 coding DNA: TGTGCCAGCAGTCCGGGACAGGGATATAATCAGCCCCAGCATTTT.

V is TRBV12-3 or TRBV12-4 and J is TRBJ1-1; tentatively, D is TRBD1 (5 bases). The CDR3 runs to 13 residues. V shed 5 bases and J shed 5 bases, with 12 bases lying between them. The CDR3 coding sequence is TGTGCCAGCAGTACCCGACAGTGGACTGAAGCTTTCTTT. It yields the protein CASSTRQWTEAFF.

The CDR3 sequence: CASSQGHPSNQPQHF. The CDR3 coding sequence is TGTGCCAGCAGTCAAGGACATCCTAGCAATCAGCCCCAGCATTTT. The chain recombines TRBV2 with TRBJ1-5; perhaps TRBD1 as D (5 bases). This CDR3 has 15 residues. Germline V CDR1 and CDR2: SNHLY, FYNNEI. Trimming left V 5 bases short and J 0 bases short, with 11 bases between.

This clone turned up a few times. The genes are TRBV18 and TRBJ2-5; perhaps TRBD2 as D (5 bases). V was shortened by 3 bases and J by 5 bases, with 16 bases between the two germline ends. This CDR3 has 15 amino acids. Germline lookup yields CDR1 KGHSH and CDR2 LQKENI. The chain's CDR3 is CASSPNPRGWETQYF. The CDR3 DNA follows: TGTGCCAGCTCACCGAATCCTCGAGGGTGGGAGACCCAGTACTTC.

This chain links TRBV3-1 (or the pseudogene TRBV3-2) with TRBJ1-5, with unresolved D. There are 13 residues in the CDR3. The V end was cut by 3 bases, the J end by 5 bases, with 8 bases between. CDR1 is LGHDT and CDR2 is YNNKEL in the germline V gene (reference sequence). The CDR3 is CASSQGRDQPQHF. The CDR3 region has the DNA TGTGCCAGCAGCCAGGGGAGGGATCAGCCCCAGCATTTT.

This CDR3 is CASSGRVGNQPQHF. CDR3 in DNA: TGTGCCAGCAGCGGGAGGGTTGGCAATCAGCCCCAGCATTTT. The chain is built from TRBV7-2 and TRBJ1-5; D remains unclear. V lost 5 bases, J lost 2 bases, and 10 bases lay in between. The CDR3 extends over 14 amino acids. From germline, CDR1 is SGHTA and CDR2 FQGNSA.

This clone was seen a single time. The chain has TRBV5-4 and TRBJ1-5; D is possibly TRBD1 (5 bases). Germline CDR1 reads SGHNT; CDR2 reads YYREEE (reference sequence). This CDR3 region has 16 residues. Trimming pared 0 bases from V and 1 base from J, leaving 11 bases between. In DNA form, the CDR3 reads TGTGCCAGCAGCTTGGGGGGCAGTATGAGCAATCAGCCCCAGCATTTT. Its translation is CASSLGGSMSNQPQHF.

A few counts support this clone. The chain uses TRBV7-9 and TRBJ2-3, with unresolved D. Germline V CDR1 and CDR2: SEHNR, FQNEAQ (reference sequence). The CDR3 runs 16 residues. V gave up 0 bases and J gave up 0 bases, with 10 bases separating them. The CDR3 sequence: CASSLASGYSTDTQYF. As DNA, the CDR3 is TGTGCCAGCAGCTTAGCTTCAGGTTATAGCACAGATACGCAGTATTTT.

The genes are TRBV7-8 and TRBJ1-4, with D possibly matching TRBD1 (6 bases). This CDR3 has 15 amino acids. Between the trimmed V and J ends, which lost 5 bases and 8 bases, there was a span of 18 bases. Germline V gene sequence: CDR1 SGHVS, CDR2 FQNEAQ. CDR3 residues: CASSPDSIPGEKLFF. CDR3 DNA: TGTGCCAGCAGCCCGGACAGTATCCCAGGCGAAAAACTGTTTTTT.

The DNA for the CDR3 is TGTGCCAGCAGCTTAGACCCGGGGAGGCAAGAGACCCAGTACTTC. It specifies CASSLDPGRQETQYF. The rearrangement links TRBV11-2 to TRBJ2-5; D is possibly TRBD2 (6 bases). This CDR3 has 15 residues. Germline CDR1 is SGHAT and CDR2 is FQNNGV. V lost 0 bases and J lost 2, with 10 bases in between.

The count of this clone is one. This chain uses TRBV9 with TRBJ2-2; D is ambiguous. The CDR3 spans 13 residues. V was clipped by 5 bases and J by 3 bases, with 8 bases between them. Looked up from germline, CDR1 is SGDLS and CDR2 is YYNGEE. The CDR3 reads CASRVTDTGELFF. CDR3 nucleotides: TGTGCCAGCAGGGTAACTGACACCGGGGAGCTGTTTTTT.

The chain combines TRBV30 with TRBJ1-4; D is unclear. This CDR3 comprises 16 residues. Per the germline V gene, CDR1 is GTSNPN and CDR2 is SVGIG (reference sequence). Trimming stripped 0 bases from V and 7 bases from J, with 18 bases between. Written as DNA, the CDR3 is TGTGCCTGGAGTGTGCAGGCAGCCCCCCGGGGTGAAAAACTGTTTTTT. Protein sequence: CAWSVQAAPRGEKLFF.

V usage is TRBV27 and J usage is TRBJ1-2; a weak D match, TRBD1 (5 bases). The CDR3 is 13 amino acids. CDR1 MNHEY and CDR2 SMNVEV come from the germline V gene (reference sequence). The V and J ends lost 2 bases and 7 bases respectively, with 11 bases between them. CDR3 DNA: TGTGCCAGCAGTTTAGAGGGGCGGGGTGGCTACACCTTC. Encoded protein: CASSLEGRGGYTF.

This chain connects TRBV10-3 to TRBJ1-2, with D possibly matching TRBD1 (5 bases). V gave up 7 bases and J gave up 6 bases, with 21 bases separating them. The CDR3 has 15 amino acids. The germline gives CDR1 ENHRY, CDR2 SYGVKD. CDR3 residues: CAITRTGAAGDGYTF. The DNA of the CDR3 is TGTGCCATCACAAGAACCGGGGCGGCGGGGGATGGCTACACCTTC.